The present entry profiles one T cell receptor (beta chain) with its context. TCRdb independently ran MiXCR on the RT-PCR reads; one entry per CDR3 protein. This table holds around 90,000 distinct CDR3 sequences, around 48% found once. V lost 2 bases to trimming and J lost 3 bases, with 10 bases between them. The CDR3 runs to 14 residues. Germline-derived CDR1 and CDR2 are KGHSH and LQKENI. This sample was taken from a study of patients and donors after allogeneic stem cell transplantation. The chain joins TRBV18 to TRBJ1-2; D remains unclear. This clonotype was obtained from a human donor who was either an allogeneic HSCT recipient or a stem cell or donor lymphocyte infusion donor (not recorded which). It is not recorded whose cells these are; they may come from a transplant donor. Sample: blood, either unsorted or a sorted T cell fraction (not recorded which). In DNA form, the CDR3 reads TGTGCCAGCTCACCAGCCCTCAAGGACTATGGCTACACCTTC. Translated, it gives CASSPALKDYGYTF. Supplemented by reference TRBV18 and TRBJ1-2, the full variable domain reads NAGVMQNPRHLVRRRGQEARLRCSPMKGHSHVYWYRQLPEEGLKFMVYLQKENIIDESGMPKERFSAEFPKEGPSILRIQQVVRGDSAAYFCASSPALKDYGYTFGSGTRLTVV.